These 8 T cell receptor beta chains were all obtained from the same sample, sequenced in a study of CD8 T cells in Susac syndrome. The authors reverse transcribed roughly 0.5 to 1 ug RNA with random hexamers. Using its own MiXCR run on the immunoSEQ multiplex PCR reads, TCRdb lists one record per CDR3 protein. The data contain under 200,000 distinct CDR3 sequences, approximately 95% of them singletons. The sequencing sample was made of CD8+ T cells from PBMCs. The source is a human donor with multiple sclerosis.

The CDR3 DNA is TGTGCCAGCAGTGAGCGAGACAGCCCCTACAATGAGCAGTTCTTC. It specifies CASSERDSPYNEQFF. This sequence joins TRBV25-1 and TRBJ2-1, with D perhaps matching TRBD1 (5 bases). Germline CDR1 is MGHDK and CDR2 is SYGVNS. The CDR3 length is 15 residues. V was shortened by 3 bases and J by 2 bases, with 11 bases between the two germline ends.

This clonotype has more than one count but fewer than ten. The V gene is TRBV3-1, the J gene TRBJ2-5; 9 bases map to TRBD2. V dropped 1 base and J dropped 3; count of bases not matched to a gene: 0. Germline assignment: CDR1 LGHDT and CDR2 YNNKEL (reference sequence). The CDR3 covers 14 residues. The chain's CDR3 is CASSQGTSEETQYF. The CDR3 DNA is TGTGCCAGCAGCCAAGGGACTAGCGAAGAGACCCAGTACTTC.

This clonotype was detected once. The chain is built from TRBV7-9 and TRBJ2-7; no definite D call. V was cut by 1 base and J by 7 bases, with 11 bases left in between. Germline CDR1 and CDR2: SEHNR and FQNEAQ (reference sequence). CDR3 length: 13 residues. This CDR3 reads CASSLEPWAEQYF. The CDR3 DNA sequence: TGTGCCAGCAGCTTAGAGCCCTGGGCGGAGCAGTACTTC. Supplemented by reference TRBV7-9 and TRBJ2-7, the full variable domain reads DTGVSQNPRHKITKRGQNVTFRCDPISEHNRLYWYRQTLGQGPEFLTYFQNEAQLEKSRLLSDRFSAERPKGSFSTLEIQRTEQGDSAMYLCASSLEPWAEQYFGPGTRLTVT.

This clonotype was found a few times. The chain recombines TRBV2 with TRBJ2-5; D call uncertain. Germline CDR1 reads SNHLY; CDR2 reads FYNNEI. The CDR3 runs to 13 residues. The V end lost 8 bases, the J end lost 4 bases, and 14 bases lay between the germline ends. CDR3 nucleotide sequence: TGTGCCAGCTCCCGCCTTGGGGTAGAGACCCAGTACTTC. Translated, it gives CASSRLGVETQYF.

The chain employs TRBV25-1 and TRBJ1-2, with D unclear. Germline loops: CDR1 MGHDK, CDR2 SYGVNS. CDR3 length equals 11 residues. V lost 7 bases, J lost 7 bases, and 10 bases lay in between. The CDR3 nucleotides are TGTGCCAGCACCCAAGGAGGTGGCTACACCTTC. It translates to CASTQGGGYTF.

On this clonotype itself: The germline gene is not matched at one end of the junction; a read error may be the cause. The rearrangement joins TRBV29-1 to TRBJ2-2; TRBD1 agrees at 10 bases. Germline-derived CDR1 and CDR2 are SQVTM and ANQGSEA. CDR3 length: 14 amino acids. The CDR3 DNA reads TGCAGCGTCGAAGGGACAGGGGATTCCGGGGAGCTGTTTTTT. It codes for CSVEGTGDSGELFF.

This chain connects TRBV11-2 to TRBJ2-1; 11 bases line up with TRBD2. This CDR3 has 16 amino acids. J lost 6 bases, V lost 2 bases, and 6 bases had no gene match. Per the germline V gene, CDR1 is SGHAT and CDR2 is FQNNGV. The CDR3 protein is CASSLLLAGAFNEQFF. The CDR3 DNA sequence: TGTGCCAGCAGCTTATTACTAGCGGGAGCATTCAATGAGCAGTTCTTC.

The chain links TRBV27 to TRBJ2-1; 14 bases line up with TRBD2. The germline CDR1 and CDR2 sequences are MNHEY and SMNVEV (reference sequence). The junction had 8 bases not matched to a gene; V was cut back by 6 bases and J by 7 bases. This CDR3 comprises 16 residues. CDR3 amino acids: CASSHWTSGGWNEQFF. CDR3 nucleotides: TGTGCCAGCAGCCACTGGACTAGCGGGGGGTGGAATGAGCAGTTCTTC.